This T cell receptor beta chain was recovered during a study of T cells in Graves' hyperthyroidism and ophthalmopathy (dated by TCRdb to about 2019). For the study in its entirety: TCR V-J signatures able to tell the groups apart were searched for in a discovery cohort of around 95 patients, of whom over 40 had Graves' ophthalmopathy and more than 55 had stable Graves' hyperthyroidism. Whether ophthalmopathy could be predicted prospectively was tested in an independent validation cohort made up of roughly 19 hyperthyroidism patients plus 17 patients who later progressed to ophthalmopathy. The 100 or so discovery patients were randomly split 7:3 into training and test sets. Thyroid tissue and blood T-cell repertoires from six or seven Graves' hyperthyroidism patients were also compared in the study. After blood sampling, hyperthyroidism patients were treated with methimazole at a starting dose of 30 mg daily, and ophthalmopathy patients were treated with high-dose intravenous methylprednisolone. According to the paper, TCR Vbeta CDR3 sequencing was carried out on more than 120 peripheral blood samples, which came from some 41 ophthalmopathy, under 85 hyperthyroidism and about 17 progressor patients.

Amplification of TCR beta CDR3 regions was carried out from RNA transcripts. The TCR CDR3 was subjected to a first round of RT-PCR using the HTBI primer set and the Qiagen OneStep RT-PCR kit. The libraries were constructed in a second round of multiplex PCR and then size-selected and purified. Sequencing of the libraries was done on an Illumina HiSeq2000 using paired-end 100 bp reads. The authors processed their data as follows. SOAPnuke was used to process the raw data, throwing out any read that contained adapters or uncalled bases, had a mean Phred below 15, or lacked an exact constant-primer or identifier match. High-quality paired reads were merged using COPE v1.2.5, and each unique nucleotide sequence was defined as a clonotype. MiTCR v1.1 was used to align clonotypes to the IMGT TRBV, TRBD and TRBJ reference segments. The analysis was restricted to V-J combinations with a frequency above 0.0001, which together covered just over 99% of the repertoires. A TCS score was defined as the ratio of F50 (clonal expansion) to E x V (chaos), with BLOSUM62-based TCRdist applied between CDR3 peptides within each V-J. Welch's t-statistics and random forest reduced roughly 540 V-J features to 10 to 15, which were used in a naive Bayes classifier (R e1071). The Morisita-Horn index was used to measure how similar the thyroid and blood repertoires were. TCRdb took the public reads, trimmed them with fastp at Q25, ran MiXCR for clone calling and kept in-frame beta chains. Every entry covers one CDR3 protein and lists the most common genes and DNA from its rows. The V and J calls and clone size are TCRdb's, not the authors'. This sample has 500,000 to 650,000 distinct CDR3 sequences in its table, and 40% to 55% of those were observed once. Jointly, the top ten make up about 45% of the sample.

The investigation overall reported the following: Most expanded thyroid clonotypes (frequency above 0.001) were also detected in blood, suggesting blood repertoires may reflect thyroid immune responses. In cross-validation, a model built on a 13 V-J signature told ophthalmopathy apart from stable hyperthyroidism with under 90% sensitivity and approximately 84% specificity, and in testing the same model reached 80%/75%. In validation, the model predicted progression to ophthalmopathy a median of 6.5 months before onset, with roughly 71% sensitivity and almost 75% specificity. Sample size was not statistically predetermined, and blinding of investigators to group allocation was not performed.

Trimming removed 1 base from V and 4 bases from J, leaving 16 bases between the germline ends. CDR1 and CDR2 are read off the germline V gene as SGHTA and FQGNSA. The CDR3 measures 16 amino acids from cysteine to phenylalanine. Kept here is only the CDR3 DNA, which spans 48 bases and is read in frame from base 1. Any patient with an uncontrolled infection, another autoimmune disease, pregnancy or lactation was excluded. Diagnoses were established on the basis of clinical symptoms, serum thyroxine and TRAb, thyroid ultrasound, and orbital computed tomography. Total RNA was extracted with Trizol reagent, and quality was checked on an Agilent 2100 Bioanalyzer. This clonotype was recorded many times. The target of this receptor is not known. No base quality values were provided; no much bigger clone lies one nucleotide off.

This receptor was taken from an adult woman with Graves' disease, either hyperthyroidism or ophthalmopathy (not recorded which). Sequencing was done on a sample of peripheral blood or thyroid tissue (not recorded which). The rearranged chain carries TRBV7-2 and TRBJ2-5; the D gene cannot be named for sure. The CDR3 corresponds to CASSLVPFSLSETQYF. The sequenced DNA is TGTGCCAGCAGCTTAGTCCCCTTCTCCCTCTCAGAGACCCAGTACTTC.